A selection of T cell receptor beta chains follows, all from one sample in a study of tumor and adjacent non-tumor tissue in lung cancer. TCRdb reanalysed the multiplex PCR reads using MiXCR and keeps one entry per CDR3 protein. The profile shows over 85,000 distinct CDR3 sequences, approximately 84% of them singletons. The sequencing input was lung tumor tissue. The receptor source for this set is a man between 65 and 80 years old with non-small cell lung cancer. CDR3s include the opening cysteine and the closing phenylalanine or tryptophan. A D gene is named only where the DNA matches it firmly. Clone size is not always given. Where it is, it says once, few, many or a class for expanded clones.

J,D,size,V,DNA,CDR3
TRBJ1-2,.,.,TRBV11-1,TGTACCAGCAGCTTAAAGAGATATGGCTACACCTTC,CTSSLKRYGYTF
TRBJ1-1,.,.,TRBV12-3/TRBV12-4,TGTACCAGCAGGGACCGCCAGGGGAACACTGAAGCTTTCTTT,CTSRDRQGNTEAFF
TRBJ2-3,.,.,TRBV12-3/TRBV12-4,TGTATCAGCAGTTTACGGGGTACGCAGTATTTT,CISSLRGTQYF
TRBJ2-7,TRBD1,.,TRBV29-1,TGCAGCAGGAAGACAGGGAATCGGGAGCAGTACTTC,CSRKTGNREQYF
TRBJ2-7,.,.,TRBV5-4,TGTGCCAGCAGATTGGGGGTAGCGGTGGAACGGGAGCAGTACTTC,CASRLGVAVEREQYF
TRBJ1-4,.,.,TRBV6-1,TGTGCCAGCAGTGTTTCGACAGCGGCTAATGAAAAACTGTTGTTT,CASSVSTAANEKLLF
TRBJ1-3,.,.,TRBV12-3/TRBV12-4,TGTGCTAGCAGTTCCTCTCTCCCCCACTCTGGAAACACCATATATTTT,CASSSSLPHSGNTIYF
TRBJ1-4,.,.,TRBV29-1,TGCAGCGTTGATCCACCGGGACTGGGAGGTGAAAAACCGTTTTTT,CSVDPPGLGGEKPFF
TRBJ1-1,.,.,TRBV6-5,TGTCCCAGCAGTACAGGAGACTTGGGCATTGAAGCTTTCTTT,CPSSTGDLGIEAFF
TRBJ2-7,.,.,TRBV29-1,TGCAGAGTTCTCCGGACTGGTCTGAGGGACGAGCAGTACTTC,CRVLRTGLRDEQYF
TRBJ1-1,.,.,TRBV20-1,TGCAATGCTAGGGTCGGACGCCGGCGGGATGAAGCTTTCTTT,CNARVGRRRDEAFF
TRBJ1-5,TRBD1,many,TRBV6-5,TGTGCCAGCAGCAACAGGGGAGCGAGCAATCAGCCCCAGCATTTT,CASSNRGASNQPQHF
TRBJ1-2,.,many,TRBV7-9,TGTGCCAGCAGCCCCACGCTGGGGGGCCTCAACTATGGCTACACCTTC,CASSPTLGGLNYGYTF
TRBJ2-7,.,.,TRBV27,TGTACCAGCACTTTGGGGCAGTCAACCTACGAGCAGTACTTC,CTSTLGQSTYEQYF
TRBJ2-3,.,.,TRBV24-1,TGTGCCACCAGAGGAGATACGCGGTATTTT,CATRGDTRYF
TRBJ1-5,.,many,TRBV28,TGTGCCAGCAGTCAGGTGGTTTTAAATCAGCCCCAGCATTTT,CASSQVVLNQPQHF
TRBJ2-1,.,once,TRBV20-1,TGCAGCGCTAGAAGTCCCTATCCTGGAAGGTATGAGCAGTTCTTC,CSARSPYPGRYEQFF
TRBJ2-1,TRBD2,.,TRBV5-4,TGTGCCAGCAGCTTGGCGAGCGGGGGGTATGAACACTTCTTC,CASSLASGGYEHFF
TRBJ1-2,.,many,TRBV28,TGTGCCAGCAGTTTACAGGGCAGGGGTGGAGGCTACACCTTC,CASSLQGRGGGYTF
TRBJ2-2,TRBD1,.,TRBV6-5,TGTGCCAGCTGTTACTACCCCCCCGGGACAGGGGGTAATGGCAGGGACTTGTTTTTT,CASCYYPPGTGGNGRDLFF
TRBJ1-4,.,.,TRBV11-2,TGTGCCAGCAGCAGAAGTAAGACAAGTAATGAAAGACTGTTTTTT,CASSRSKTSNERLFF
TRBJ2-3,TRBD2,.,TRBV28,TGTACCAGCAGTTTCTCCGGCGGGAGAGGAATAGATACGCAGTATTTT,CTSSFSGGRGIDTQYF
TRBJ2-1,TRBD2,.,TRBV7-6,TGTGCCAGCAGCCGGACTAGCGGGATCAATGAGCAGTTCTTC,CASSRTSGINEQFF
TRBJ2-5,.,many,TRBV12-3/TRBV12-4,TGTGCCAGCAGTTTAAGCAGGGAAGAGACCCAGTACTTC,CASSLSREETQYF
TRBJ1-1,.,.,TRBV6-5,TGTGGCAGTAGTTACGACCAGATGAACACTGAAGCTTTCTTT,CGSSYDQMNTEAFF
TRBJ1-1,.,many,TRBV29-1,TGCAGCGCCCAAACATCTAGGGGACTTAGTCGGTCTTTCTTT,CSAQTSRGLSRSFF
TRBJ1-5,TRBD1,.,TRBV6-1,TGTGCCAACAGTGAAGAGACAGGGGGCGTTCAGCCCCAACATTTT,CANSEETGGVQPQHF
TRBJ2-7,TRBD1,.,TRBV29-1,TGCGGCGTCCGGACAGGGCCCGAGCAATACTTC,CGVRTGPEQYF
TRBJ2-1,.,.,TRBV29-1,TGCAGCGTTGACGTACCGGGAGTGTACAATGACCAGTTCTTC,CSVDVPGVYNDQFF
TRBJ1-2,.,.,TRBV7-9,TGTGCCAGCAGCTCCTGTCCACCGGGCTACACCTTC,CASSSCPPGYTF
TRBJ2-7,.,.,TRBV27,TGTGCCAGCATAGTATATGCGGGAACAGCATACGAGCAGTACTTC,CASIVYAGTAYEQYF
TRBJ2-3,.,.,TRBV19,TGTGCCATCCGAGACCTAGCGATAACGCAGTATTTT,CAIRDLAITQYF
TRBJ2-7,.,.,TRBV11-2,TGTGCCAGCAGCTCCCCCGCTGGGACACCAACCTACGAGCAGTATTTC,CASSSPAGTPTYEQYF
TRBJ1-5,TRBD1,.,TRBV12-3/TRBV12-4,TGTGCCAGCAGTTGTGACAGGGTTCAGTCCCAGCATTTT,CASSCDRVQSQHF
TRBJ1-5,.,once,TRBV12-3/TRBV12-4,TGTGCCAGCAGAGTACAGGGTGACGGTCAGCCCCAGCATTTT,CASRVQGDGQPQHF
TRBJ2-6,.,.,TRBV29-1,TGCAGCGCCCACTTTGGGGCCAACGACCTGACTTTC,CSAHFGANDLTF
TRBJ2-1,TRBD2,.,TRBV11-3,TGTGCCAGCAGCTTAGTTCCCACGGGAGGCATGGGTGAGCAGTTCTTC,CASSLVPTGGMGEQFF
TRBJ1-2,.,.,TRBV5-4,TGTGCCAGCAGCTTGGATACGGCCTTCTATGGCTACACCTTC,CASSLDTAFYGYTF
TRBJ2-2,.,.,TRBV11-2,TGTGCCAGCAGCCTGGACAGTCAGTCCGGGGGGTTGTTATTT,CASSLDSQSGGLLF
TRBJ2-3,.,.,TRBV5-1,TGCGCTACCAGCTTGGCCCGGGCCGGGGCGCAGTATTTT,CATSLARAGAQYF
TRBJ2-7,TRBD2,once,TRBV6-1,TGTGCCGGCACTGAACTAGCGGGAGGCCCCTCGACGGCTGGAGAGCAGTACTTC,CAGTELAGGPSTAGEQYF
TRBJ2-1,.,.,TRBV4-3,TGCGCCAGCACCCAAGGCCCAGCGGAAGCTGAATACAATGAGCAGTTCTTC,CASTQGPAEAEYNEQFF
TRBJ1-2,.,.,TRBV4-1,TGCGCCACCTGCCAAGAAAGGGTGAATGGCTACACCTTC,CATCQERVNGYTF
TRBJ2-2,.,.,TRBV4-1,TGCGCCAGCAGCCAGCGACAGAAGAACACCGGGGAGCTAGTTTTT,CASSQRQKNTGELVF
TRBJ1-2,.,.,TRBV2,TGTGCCAGCAGTGAAGCCACAGGGAGTTCGAACTATAGCTGCACCTTC,CASSEATGSSNYSCTF
TRBJ1-2,.,.,TRBV28,TGTGCCAGCAAGAATCGAGTGGGCGCGTATGGCTACACCTTC,CASKNRVGAYGYTF
TRBJ1-4,.,.,TRBV11-3,TGTGCCATCAGTAGGACAGTCTCTGGTGATGAACTGTTTTTT,CAISRTVSGDELFF
TRBJ2-7,.,.,TRBV7-2,TGTGCCAGCAGCTTAGCGAGGCGGGTTGGCTCCTACGAGCAGTACTTC,CASSLARRVGSYEQYF